This is a list of T cell receptor beta chains from one sample in a study. One entry per CDR3 protein, called by TCRdb with MiXCR from the 5' RACE reads. The sample records around 55,000 distinct CDR3 sequences, about a fifth being singletons. The source material was tumor-infiltrating Tregs sorted from the breast tumor. These receptors originate from a female donor with breast cancer. Both conserved end residues are part of each CDR3. D genes are given only for firm matches.

j_call v_call d_call cdr3_aa
TRBJ1-5 TRBV24-1 - CATSEVKFNQPQHF
TRBJ1-2 TRBV20-1 TRBD1 CSASTGTNYGYTF
TRBJ1-6 TRBV25-1 - CASSEYGNSYNSPLHF
TRBJ2-5 TRBV2 TRBD2 CASRLAGHFGETQYF
TRBJ2-7 TRBV7-2 - CASDADMYEQYF
TRBJ2-2 TRBV18 - CASSPANTGELFF
TRBJ1-1 TRBV12-3/TRBV12-4 - CASSTTGPTEAFF
TRBJ2-2 TRBV28 - CASSYRQTDTGELFF
TRBJ1-6 TRBV5-4 TRBD1 CASSSLPGQGNSPLHF
TRBJ2-1 TRBV20-1 TRBD2 CSARGGSVNNEQFF
TRBJ2-7 TRBV7-8 TRBD1 CASSPLTGPSYEQYF
TRBJ1-1 TRBV5-1 - CASSLRGVTEAFF
TRBJ2-3 TRBV6-5 TRBD2 CASSLRGGGVTDTQYF
TRBJ2-7 TRBV7-8 TRBD1 CASSPRRDRGSYEQYF
TRBJ1-1 TRBV18 - CASSPDRVEGTEAFF
TRBJ2-7 TRBV7-2 - CASSSQTGGATSGPYEQYF
TRBJ2-5 TRBV6-5 - CASSYSPQSQETQYF
TRBJ2-1 TRBV20-1 TRBD2 CSALTGATSWNEQFF
TRBJ2-1 TRBV28 TRBD2 CASPGRGNNEQFF
TRBJ2-3 TRBV20-1 - CSARQGRSDTQYF
TRBJ1-4 TRBV18 - CASSKSQELGTNEKLFF
TRBJ1-2 TRBV7-9 - CASSYSDRIYGYTF
TRBJ1-5 TRBV5-8 - CASSLANGPQHF
TRBJ2-7 TRBV20-1 - CSARGDGPGGHEQYF
TRBJ1-2 TRBV28 TRBD1 CASSIPGQGPGYTF
TRBJ2-2 TRBV7-7 - CATTLGTTNTGELFF
TRBJ2-7 TRBV9 - CASSVEGAATSYGQYF
TRBJ2-1 TRBV7-2 - CAKGDYLHNEQFF